A single sample gave rise to the 6 T cell receptor beta chains below, sequenced in a study of spatial heterogeneity in lung cancer. TCRdb re-called the 5' RACE reads with MiXCR, one entry per CDR3 protein. Of some 7,000 distinct CDR3 sequences listed, 14% are singletons. General study findings and limits: Counts that tracked tumor mutation counts were those of expanded intratumoral alpha and beta TCRs.

Antigen specificity for these receptors is unknown. Time point here: sample taken at primary tumor resection. This specimen was lung tumor tissue, taken at surgery. The receptor set was obtained from a female donor with early-stage non-small cell lung cancer.

This clonotype is medium-sized by share. Since it is a stray read in a library aimed at alpha chains, this beta chain has a size that is not meaningful. The chain has TRBV6-6 and TRBJ1-1; D unresolved. V lost 0 bases, J lost 8 bases, and 13 bases lay in between. The CDR3 totals 14 residues. CDR1 and CDR2 (germline): MNHNY, SVGAGI (reference sequence). The CDR3 DNA is TGTGCCAGCAGTTACTCGATCGAAGGGTCGGAAGCTTTCTTT. It translates to CASSYSIEGSEAFF.

This clonotype has ten or more counts. This beta chain came through as a stray read in a library set up for alpha chains, and its size says little. The genes are TRBV9 and TRBJ2-7; possible D gene TRBD1, 5 bases. The germline V gene has CDR1 SGDLS and CDR2 YYNGEE. The CDR3 totals 15 residues. V lost 0 bases, J lost 2 bases, and 12 bases lay in between. The DNA of the CDR3 is TGTGCCAGCAGCGTAGACCCGGGCAGGGCCTACGAGCAGTACTTC. This encodes CASSVDPGRAYEQYF.

In regard to this clonotype: Within a library made for alpha chains, this beta chain is off target, and its count is uninformative. The rearrangement uses TRBV3-1 and TRBJ2-3; TRBD2 aligns across 9 bases. The CDR3 consists of 16 residues. The V gene's germline CDR1 is LGHDT and CDR2 YNNKEL (reference sequence). V lost 0 bases to trimming and J lost 4 bases; unmatched junction nucleotides: 5. CDR3 region: CASSQESSGTSDTQYF. The CDR3 bases are TGTGCCAGCAGCCAAGAGTCTAGCGGGACCTCAGATACGCAGTATTTT.

Ten or more counts support this clonotype. As an off-target read in a library built for alpha chains, this beta chain has a frequency of little significance. V is TRBV2 and J is TRBJ2-1; 7 nucleotides align to TRBD1. Germline V gene lookup returns CDR1 SNHLY and CDR2 FYNNEI. Losses at the gene ends were 6 bases for V and 6 bases for J; bases not matched to a gene: 8. There are 14 residues in the CDR3. CDR3 bases: TGTGCCAGCAGCGGGCAAGGACAGGTCAATGAGCAGTTCTTC. Encoded protein: CASSGQGQVNEQFF.

There are many counts of this clonotype. Found in a library prepared for alpha chains, this beta chain is an off-target read, and its abundance has little meaning. The chain couples TRBV7-3 to TRBJ2-3; 7 bases agree with TRBD2. Germline-derived CDR1 and CDR2 are SGHTA and FQGTGA. The V segment lost 3 bases and the J segment 0 bases; nucleotides outside the gene matches: 0. The CDR3 consists of 14 residues. The CDR3 protein is CASSFSGSTDTQYF. The CDR3 DNA reads as TGTGCCAGCAGCTTTAGCGGGAGCACAGATACGCAGTATTTT.

Details on this clonotype: Within a library made for alpha chains, this beta chain is off target, and its count is uninformative. J is TRBJ2-7 and V is TRBV28; perhaps TRBD2 as D (6 bases). V lost 3 bases and J 4 bases, leaving 13 bases between the germline ends. This CDR3 spans 14 amino acids. Germline assignment: CDR1 MDHEN and CDR2 SYDVKM. CDR3 nucleotide sequence: TGTGCCAGCAGTTTTCTTCTGACTAGATACGAGCAGTACTTC. Protein: CASSFLLTRYEQYF.